These 31 T cell receptor beta chains share one sample of origin, sequenced in a study of shared clonotypes between healthy human individuals. Libraries were prepared by immunoSEQ multiplex PCR; TCRdb keeps only in-frame clonotypes and omits some of them. The data contain about 1.4 million clones, roughly 95% of them seen just once; the ten biggest clones take up approximately 1%. The sequencing sample was made of naive CD4+ T cells sorted from blood. Subset meaning: CD45RA+ positively selected. These receptors originate from a man younger than 45 in good health.

The rearrangement links TRBV15 to TRBJ2-1; no definite D call. Per germline, CDR1 LNHNV and CDR2 YYDKDF (reference sequence). Trimming left V 1 base short and J 1 base short, with 11 bases between. The CDR3 covers 16 residues. CDR3 loop: CATSRVHFGSYNEQFF. In DNA form, the CDR3 reads TGTGCCACCAGCAGAGTACACTTCGGATCCTACAATGAGCAGTTCTTC.

Points on this clone: This sample includes further DNA sequences coding for the same CDR3. This chain uses TRBV19 with TRBJ2-4; D is perhaps TRBD2 (5 bases). Looked up from germline, CDR1 is LNHDA and CDR2 is SQIVND (reference sequence). The germline V and J ends were trimmed by 1 base and 1 base, with 5 bases remaining between them. The CDR3 consists of 14 residues. CDR3 bases: TGTGCCAGTAGTATAGGCGGGGCCAAAAACATTCAGTACTTC. Protein: CASSIGGAKNIQYF.

This chain joins TRBV2 and TRBJ2-1; 9 bases are shared with TRBD2. Germline V lookup: CDR1 SNHLY, CDR2 FYNNEI. V lost 4 bases, J lost 9 bases, and 16 bases stayed unmatched. This CDR3 is 17 amino acids long. The CDR3 bases are TGTGCCAGCAGTGTAGGGCTAGCGGGATGGGTTCGCGGTGAGCAGTTCTTC. This sequence encodes CASSVGLAGWVRGEQFF.

V usage is TRBV9 and J usage is TRBJ2-1, with 10 bases fitting TRBD1. V was pared by 3 bases and J by 4 bases, with 4 bases of the junction left unmatched. Germline CDR1 is SGDLS and CDR2 is YYNGEE. The CDR3 loop spans 15 amino acids. The CDR3 is CASSAGQGLYNEQFF. As DNA, the CDR3 is TGTGCCAGCAGCGCGGGACAGGGGCTTTACAATGAGCAGTTCTTC.

The chain combines TRBV2 with TRBJ1-5; 8 bases are a match to TRBD1. From germline, CDR1 is SNHLY and CDR2 FYNNEI. J was trimmed by 3 bases and V by 8 bases; bases with no gene match: 12. The CDR3 totals 16 residues. In DNA, the CDR3 is TGTGCCAGCCGAGAGAATCCGGGACAGGTCAATCAGCCCCAGCATTTT. This codes for CASRENPGQVNQPQHF. The full variable domain, with the rest looked up from reference TRBV2 and TRBJ1-5, is EPEVTQTPSHQVTQMGQEVILRCVPISNHLYFYWYRQILGQKVEFLVSFYNNEISEKSEIFDDQFSVERPDGSNFTLKIRSTKLEDSAMYFCASRENPGQVNQPQHFGDGTRLSIL.

J is TRBJ2-2 and V is TRBV19; 7 positions agree with TRBD1. This CDR3 contains 14 residues. CDR1 is LNHDA, CDR2 SQIVND, per germline (reference sequence). The ends lost 4 bases at V and 5 bases at J; junction bases unmatched: 4. CDR3 amino acids: CASSKTGWTGELFF. The CDR3 nucleotides read TGTGCCAGTAGTAAGACAGGGTGGACCGGGGAGCTGTTTTTT.

The chain has TRBV7-9 and TRBJ2-1; 14 bases are a match to TRBD2. The germline CDR1 and CDR2 sequences are SEHNR and FQNEAQ (reference sequence). The V gene end was trimmed by 3 bases and the J gene end by 3 bases; junction bases not matched to a gene: 10. The CDR3 spans 19 residues. The DNA for the CDR3 is TGTGCCAGCAGCTTGAGGGTAAGACTAGCGGGAGGGGACTACAATGAGCAGTTCTTC. This codes for CASSLRVRLAGGDYNEQFF.

The chain couples TRBV7-9 to TRBJ2-5; tentatively, D is TRBD2 (5 bases). This CDR3 region has 16 residues. Trimming took 5 bases from V and 0 from J, leaving 16 bases between them. The V gene's germline CDR1 is SEHNR and CDR2 FQNEAQ (reference sequence). The CDR3 sequence is CASSPGSRIYQETQYF. The CDR3 DNA follows: TGTGCCAGCAGCCCGGGGAGCAGAATTTACCAAGAGACCCAGTACTTC. Using reference TRBV7-9 and TRBJ2-5 for the parts outside the CDR3, the full variable domain is DTGVSQNPRHKITKRGQNVTFRCDPISEHNRLYWYRQTLGQGPEFLTYFQNEAQLEKSRLLSDRFSAERPKGSFSTLEIQRTEQGDSAMYLCASSPGSRIYQETQYFGPGTRLLVL.

The gene calls are TRBV7-9 and TRBJ2-7; D is tentatively TRBD1 or TRBD2 (5 bases each). CDR1 is SEHNR and CDR2 is FQNEAQ in the germline V gene (reference sequence). The CDR3 runs to 13 residues. With 5 bases removed from V and 3 bases from J, the gap between germline ends came to 11 bases. The CDR3 loop is CASSPGAYYEQYF. The DNA of the CDR3 is TGTGCCAGCAGCCCCGGGGCGTACTACGAGCAGTACTTC.

The gene calls are TRBV6-4 and TRBJ1-1; D is unresolved. The length of the CDR3 is 13 residues. Germline V gene lookup returns CDR1 MRHNA and CDR2 SNTAGT. V was cut by 5 bases and J by 4 bases, with 11 bases left in between. CDR3 coding DNA: TGTGCCAGCAGTAGGGAGGCGAGCACTGAAGCTTTCTTT. Encoded protein: CASSREASTEAFF.

The rearrangement uses TRBV7-3 and TRBJ2-2; 8 positions agree with TRBD1. The V gene's germline CDR1 is SGHTA and CDR2 FQGTGA. V gave up 5 bases and J gave up 3 bases; unmatched junction bases: 5. The CDR3 is made up of 15 amino acids. The CDR3 here is CASSATGGHTGELFF. CDR3 DNA sequence: TGTGCCAGCAGCGCCACAGGGGGGCACACCGGGGAGCTGTTTTTT.

The chain couples TRBV18 to TRBJ1-1; TRBD1 might be the D (5 bases). In germline, CDR1 is KGHSH, CDR2 LQKENI. The CDR3 spans 15 residues. V was pared by 2 bases and J by 4 bases, with 14 bases between. The CDR3, as DNA: TGTGCCAGCTCACCATCACTTGCAAGGGGCACTGAAGCTTTCTTT. Its translation: CASSPSLARGTEAFF.

This clone appeared once. This chain links TRBV6-5 with TRBJ2-3; unclear D gene. The CDR3 is 12 amino acids. CDR1 and CDR2 from the germline V gene are MNHEY and SVGAGI. V was cut by 6 bases and J by 6 bases, with 10 bases left in between. This chain's CDR3 is CASRPSTDTQYF. The DNA of the CDR3 is TGTGCCAGCAGACCATCCACGGATACGCAGTATTTT.

The rearrangement links TRBV10-3 to TRBJ1-1, with D perhaps TRBD1 (6 bases). The CDR3 has 14 residues. The V end was cut by 5 bases, the J end by 10 bases, with 20 bases between. Germline V gene lookup returns CDR1 ENHRY and CDR2 SYGVKD. The CDR3 DNA sequence: TGTGCCATCAGTACTTACCGGGACACCAGGGCAGCTTTCTTT. Protein: CAISTYRDTRAAFF.

The gene calls are TRBV9 and TRBJ1-3; no firm D call. The CDR3 length is 15 residues. Trimming pared 4 bases from V and 2 bases from J, leaving 13 bases between. CDR1 SGDLS and CDR2 YYNGEE come from the germline V gene. The chain's CDR3 is CASSTHTYTGNTIYF. The CDR3 DNA reads TGTGCCAGCAGCACACACACATACACTGGAAACACCATATATTTT.

The V call is TRBV28, the J call TRBJ2-7; 8 nucleotides align to TRBD1. Germline-derived CDR1 and CDR2 are MDHEN and SYDVKM. The V and J ends lost 4 bases and 4 bases, in that order; junction bases with no gene match: 9. The CDR3 contains 15 residues. Here the CDR3 reads CASSWTGLARYEQYF. The CDR3 DNA sequence: TGTGCCAGCAGTTGGACAGGGTTGGCCCGATACGAGCAGTACTTC.

This clone has only one observation. This chain links TRBV2 with TRBJ2-5, with 9 bases matching TRBD1. CDR3 size: 15 residues. The V and J ends lost 7 bases and 5 bases, in that order; junction bases with no gene match: 11. Germline values: CDR1 SNHLY, CDR2 FYNNEI. CDR3 region: CASNKLQGARETQYF. DNA of the CDR3: TGTGCCAGCAACAAGTTACAGGGGGCTAGGGAGACCCAGTACTTC.

CDR3 coding DNA: TGTGCCAGCAGCTTAGGAGGGACCCAAACTTCCGGGGAGCTGTTTTTT. Translating it yields CASSLGGTQTSGELFF. The chain is built from TRBV7-3 and TRBJ2-2, with D maybe TRBD2 (6 bases). V lost 2 bases, J lost 6 bases, and 16 bases lay in between. The CDR3 is 16 residues long. Germline loops: CDR1 SGHTA, CDR2 FQGTGA.

J is TRBJ1-1 and V is TRBV18; D uncertain. The CDR3 runs 14 residues. CDR1 is KGHSH, CDR2 LQKENI, per germline. Trimming took 3 bases from V and 4 from J, leaving 12 bases between them. CDR3 in DNA: TGTGCCAGCTCACCCCAAATCGCGGCCACTGAAGCTTTCTTT. Residues: CASSPQIAATEAFF.

This sequence joins TRBV29-1 and TRBJ2-2; D gene uncertain. The germline V gene has CDR1 SQVTM and CDR2 ANQGSEA. The CDR3 consists of 13 residues. V lost 5 bases and J lost 2, with 9 bases in between. The CDR3 spells CSVHTGNTGELFF. The CDR3 DNA follows: TGCAGCGTTCACACGGGTAACACCGGGGAGCTGTTTTTT.

The CDR3 DNA reads as TGTGCCAGCAGGTTAGGAGGGCCAGATACGCAGTATTTT. Encoded protein: CASRLGGPDTQYF. The chain has TRBV27 and TRBJ2-3, with a weak D call TRBD2 (6 bases). Germline lookup yields CDR1 MNHEY and CDR2 SMNVEV (reference sequence). Trimming removed 6 bases from V and 4 bases from J, with 11 bases in between. This CDR3 region has 13 residues.

This clone has just one count. Sequence at one end of the junction differs from germline and may be a read error. V gene TRBV14 combines with J gene TRBJ2-7; a weak D match, TRBD1 (6 bases). The DNA matches TRBJ2-1 better at its end, which makes the J call doubtful. The CDR3 is 15 amino acids. Per germline, CDR1 SGHDN and CDR2 FVKESK. The CDR3 region has the DNA TGTGCCAGCAGTCAAGTCGGACAGAGGACCTACGAGCAGTTCTTC. Encoded protein: CASSQVGQRTYEQFF.

The chain uses TRBV7-2 and TRBJ2-7; a weak D match, TRBD2 (5 bases). Trimming stripped 1 base from V and 6 bases from J, with 10 bases between. CDR1 and CDR2 from the germline V gene are SGHTA and FQGNSA. The CDR3 is 13 residues long. This CDR3 reads CASSLELGSEQYF. In nucleotides, the CDR3 is TGTGCCAGCAGCTTAGAACTAGGATCCGAGCAGTACTTC.

The chain is built from TRBV10-2 and TRBJ2-3, with 11 nucleotides matching TRBD2. V shed 5 bases, J shed 5 bases, and the junction held 3 bases outside the gene matches. This CDR3 is 14 amino acids long. Germline V gene data show CDR1 as WSHSY and CDR2 as SAAADI. The chain's CDR3 is CASSLAGGGDTQYF. The DNA of the CDR3 is TGCGCCAGCAGTTTAGCGGGAGGGGGAGATACGCAGTATTTT.

This rearrangement joins TRBV7-9 to TRBJ2-2; D is possibly TRBD2 (6 bases). This CDR3 region has 16 residues. Deletions cut 3 bases from V and 6 bases from J, with 17 bases between. The germline V gene encodes CDR1 SEHNR and CDR2 FQNEAQ (reference sequence). CDR3 residues: CASSLASVGLSGELFF. The CDR3 DNA reads TGTGCCAGCAGCTTGGCAAGCGTGGGACTTTCCGGGGAGCTGTTTTTT.

The table lists this clone with a few counts. Additional DNA sequences in this sample encode the identical CDR3. The V call is TRBV19, the J call TRBJ2-3; no definite D call. In germline, CDR1 is LNHDA, CDR2 SQIVND (reference sequence). This CDR3 contains 12 residues. Trimming pared 4 bases from V and 0 bases from J, leaving 2 bases between. DNA for the CDR3: TGTGCCAGTAGTACGAGCACAGATACGCAGTATTTT. It specifies CASSTSTDTQYF.

The sample holds one count of this clone. The chain is built from TRBV18 and TRBJ2-1; D is undetermined. Germline values: CDR1 KGHSH, CDR2 LQKENI. This CDR3 has 14 residues. Trimming removed 0 bases at V and 5 bases at J, with 8 bases between. In DNA, the CDR3 is TGTGCCAGCTCACCACCGTCGGCAAACAATGAGCAGTTCTTC. This codes for CASSPPSANNEQFF.

This clone was seen just once. The chain links TRBV28 to TRBJ2-1; possibly TRBD1 for D (6 bases). The CDR3 has 11 residues. V was clipped by 3 bases and J by 13 bases, with 10 bases between them. Looked up from germline, CDR1 is MDHEN and CDR2 is SYDVKM. Here the CDR3 DNA reads TGTGCCAGCAGTTTCCACAGGGAACAGTTCTTC. Amino acid sequence: CASSFHREQFF. The entire variable domain, with the rest obtained from reference TRBV28 and TRBJ2-1, is as follows: DVKVTQSSRYLVKRTGEKVFLECVQDMDHENMFWYRQDPGLGLRLIYFSYDVKMKEKGDIPEGYSVSREKKERFSLILESASTNQTSMYLCASSFHREQFFGPGTRLTVL.

This clone appeared a single time. V usage is TRBV7-3 and J usage is TRBJ2-3; 7 bases align to TRBD2. Germline V gene data show CDR1 as SGHTA and CDR2 as FQGTGA. Unmatched junction bases numbered 6, after V lost 1 base and J lost 2 bases. The CDR3 is 16 residues long. As DNA, the CDR3 is TGTGCCAGCAGCTTAATCTCGGGAGGAGTCACAGATACGCAGTATTTT. Translated, it gives CASSLISGGVTDTQYF.

This chain joins TRBV5-4 and TRBJ2-1; 11 nucleotides agree with TRBD2. Germline V gene sequence: CDR1 SGHNT, CDR2 YYREEE (reference sequence). This CDR3 comprises 17 residues. Trimming removed 8 bases from V and 8 bases from J; junction bases left unmatched: 18. As DNA, the CDR3 is TGTGCCAGTTCGACAGGGAGTGGACTAGCGGGTAGGGATGAGCAGTTCTTC. Translation: CASSTGSGLAGRDEQFF.

This chain uses TRBV19 with TRBJ2-7; D might be TRBD2 (6 bases). This CDR3 comprises 14 residues. Per germline, CDR1 LNHDA and CDR2 SQIVND (reference sequence). V was trimmed by 3 bases and J by 5 bases, leaving 14 bases between them. CDR3 nucleotides: TGTGCCAGTAGTATTTCCTCGGGGGACCACGAGCAGTACTTC. Its protein product is CASSISSGDHEQYF.